This T cell receptor beta chain was recovered during a study of preoperative IRX-2 immunotherapy in early breast cancer. This sample's treatment: preoperative locoregional IRX-2 cytokine immunotherapy. The data were produced by immunoSEQ multiplex PCR, yet TCRdb's version contains in-frame clones alone and is incomplete. The sample lists 60,000 or so clones, roughly 94% seen once, with 1.5% to 2% in the top ten. Collection took place from a patient treated with IRX-2 immunotherapy. The receptor's source is a human donor with breast cancer.

DNA of the CDR3: TGTGCCAGCGAGCAGAGCTCAGGGGTCGACTATGGCTACACCTTC. It yields the protein CASEQSSGVDYGYTF. The chain recombines TRBV2 with TRBJ1-2; a weak D match, TRBD1 (6 bases). CDR1 is SNHLY and CDR2 is FYNNEI in the germline V gene. The CDR3 is 15 residues long. V lost 8 bases and J lost 3, with 19 bases in between.